This T cell receptor beta chain is drawn from a study of cytomegalovirus exposure and HLA in healthy donors. Across the whole study: About 85 million unique TCRs from HLA-typed donors were held in an early release of data. Study results and caveats: Per published reports, the classifier diagnosed cytomegalovirus status with high specificity and sensitivity.

The PCR made use of 60 Vbeta and 13 Jbeta primers. The protocol was immunoSEQ multiplex PCR, while the TCRdb copy is restricted to in-frame clones and leaves out a portion. Among roughly 150,000 clones listed, around 80% were seen once. V lost 4 bases and J lost 6; bases outside the gene matches: 6. The germline V gene encodes CDR1 SGHNT and CDR2 YENEEA. The CDR3 length is 14 residues. A remark on this clone: The antigen is not known.

This TCR was recovered from a man aged 30 to 45 in good health and CMV-seropositive. This chain joins TRBV11-3 and TRBJ2-1, with 7 nucleotides matching TRBD2. Sequences were obtained from PBMCs. As DNA, the CDR3 is TGTGCCAGCAGCTCTGCGGGAGAGGTCAATGAGCAGTTCTTC. Protein: CASSSAGEVNEQFF.